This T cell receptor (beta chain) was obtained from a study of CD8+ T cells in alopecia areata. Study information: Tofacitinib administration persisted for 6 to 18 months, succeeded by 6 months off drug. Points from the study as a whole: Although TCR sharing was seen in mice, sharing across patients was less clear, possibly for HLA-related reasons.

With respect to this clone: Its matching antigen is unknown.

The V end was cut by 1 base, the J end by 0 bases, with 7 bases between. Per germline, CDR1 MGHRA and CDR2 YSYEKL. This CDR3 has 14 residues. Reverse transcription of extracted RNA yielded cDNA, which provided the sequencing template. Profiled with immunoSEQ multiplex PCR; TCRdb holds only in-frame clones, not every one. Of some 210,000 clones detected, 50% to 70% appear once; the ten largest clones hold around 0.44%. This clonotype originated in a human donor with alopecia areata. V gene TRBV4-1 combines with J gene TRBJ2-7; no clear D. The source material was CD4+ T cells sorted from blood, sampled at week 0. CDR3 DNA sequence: TGCGCCAGCAGCCAAGGGAGCCTCTCCTACGAGCAGTACTTC. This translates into CASSQGSLSYEQYF.